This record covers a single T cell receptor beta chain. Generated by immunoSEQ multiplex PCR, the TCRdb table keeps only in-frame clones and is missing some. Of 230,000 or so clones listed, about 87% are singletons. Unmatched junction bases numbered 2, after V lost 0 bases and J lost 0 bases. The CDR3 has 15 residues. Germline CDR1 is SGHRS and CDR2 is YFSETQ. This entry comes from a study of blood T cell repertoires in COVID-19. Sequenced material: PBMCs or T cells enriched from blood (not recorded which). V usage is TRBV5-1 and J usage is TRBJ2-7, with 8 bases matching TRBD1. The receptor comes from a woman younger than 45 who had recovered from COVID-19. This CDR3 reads CASSLVTGGSYEQYF. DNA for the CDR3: TGCGCCAGCAGCTTGGTTACAGGGGGCTCCTACGAGCAGTACTTC. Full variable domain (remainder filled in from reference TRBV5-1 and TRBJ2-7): KAGVTQTPRYLIKTRGQQVTLSCSPISGHRSVSWYQQTPGQGLQFLFEYFSETQRNKGNFPGRFSGRQFSNSRSEMNVSTLELGDSALYLCASSLVTGGSYEQYFGPGTRLTVT.